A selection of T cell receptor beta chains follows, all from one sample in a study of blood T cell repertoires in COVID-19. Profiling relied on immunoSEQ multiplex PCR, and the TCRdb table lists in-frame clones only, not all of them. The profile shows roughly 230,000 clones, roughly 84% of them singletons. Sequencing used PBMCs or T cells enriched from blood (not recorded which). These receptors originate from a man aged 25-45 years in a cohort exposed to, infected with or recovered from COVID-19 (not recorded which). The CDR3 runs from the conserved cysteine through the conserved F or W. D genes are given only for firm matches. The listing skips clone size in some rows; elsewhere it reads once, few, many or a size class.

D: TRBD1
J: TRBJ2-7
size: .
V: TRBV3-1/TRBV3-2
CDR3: CASSQATGTGGMNEQYF
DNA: TGTGCCAGCAGCCAAGCCACCGGGACAGGGGGCATGAACGAGCAGTATTTC

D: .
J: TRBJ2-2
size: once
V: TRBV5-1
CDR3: CASSLVWTVLNTGELFF
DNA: TGCGCCAGCAGCTTGGTTTGGACAGTGTTGAACACCGGGGAGCTGTTTTTT

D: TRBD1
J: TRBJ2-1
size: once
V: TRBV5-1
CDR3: CASRPTGGSASYPLYNEQFF
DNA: TGCGCCAGCAGGCCTACAGGGGGCTCTGCTAGTTACCCCCTCTACAATGAGCAGTTCTTC

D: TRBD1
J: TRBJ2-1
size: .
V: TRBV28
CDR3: CASSLNPDRGNYNEQFF
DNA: TGTGCCAGCAGTTTGAACCCGGACAGGGGAAATTACAATGAGCAGTTCTTC

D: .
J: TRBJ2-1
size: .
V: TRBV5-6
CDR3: CASSLNGGPRPNEQFF
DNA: TGTGCCAGCAGCTTGAATGGGGGCCCTCGGCCAAATGAGCAGTTCTTC

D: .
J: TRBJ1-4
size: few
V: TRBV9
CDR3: CASSVGGGGNEKLFF
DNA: TGTGCCAGCAGCGTAGGAGGGGGGGGGAACGAAAAACTGTTTTTT

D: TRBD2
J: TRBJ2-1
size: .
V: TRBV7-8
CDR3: CASSIGTSGYNEQFF
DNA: TGTGCCAGCAGCATAGGGACTAGCGGATACAATGAGCAGTTCTTC

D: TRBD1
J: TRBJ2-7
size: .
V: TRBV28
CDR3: CASSLTGGPYEQYF
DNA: TGTGCCAGCAGTTTAACAGGGGGCCCCTACGAGCAGTACTTC

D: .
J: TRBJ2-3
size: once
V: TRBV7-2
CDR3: CASSFSGERATDTQYF
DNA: TGTGCCAGCAGCTTCTCCGGGGAACGCGCCACAGATACGCAGTATTTT

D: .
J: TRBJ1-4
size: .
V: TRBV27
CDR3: CASSLSIHGAGNRGHTNEKLFF
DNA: TGTGCCAGCAGTTTATCGATCCATGGAGCAGGGAATAGGGGTCACACTAATGAAAAACTGTTTTTT

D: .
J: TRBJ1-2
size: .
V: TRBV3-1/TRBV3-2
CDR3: CASSQDSIAGRDGYTF
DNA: TGTGCCAGCAGCCAAGATAGTATCGCAGGCAGGGATGGCTACACCTTC

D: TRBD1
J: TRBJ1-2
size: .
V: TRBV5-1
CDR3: CASSIGQGKIGYTF
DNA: TGCGCCAGCAGCATAGGACAGGGGAAAATCGGCTACACCTTC

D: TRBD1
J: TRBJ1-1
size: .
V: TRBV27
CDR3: CASSPLGQVTEAFF
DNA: TGTGCCAGCAGCCCCCTTGGACAGGTCACTGAAGCTTTCTTT

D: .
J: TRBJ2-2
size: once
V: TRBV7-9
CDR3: CASRGGQQNTGELFF
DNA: TGTGCCAGCAGAGGAGGACAGCAAAACACCGGGGAGCTGTTTTTT

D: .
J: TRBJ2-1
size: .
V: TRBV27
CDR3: CASSLATGLSYNEQFF
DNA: TGTGCCAGCAGTTTAGCCACAGGGCTTTCCTACAATGAGCAGTTCTTC

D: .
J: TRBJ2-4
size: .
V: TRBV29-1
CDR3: CSVVQGSQNIQYF
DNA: TGCAGCGTAGTACAGGGTAGCCAAAACATTCAGTACTTC

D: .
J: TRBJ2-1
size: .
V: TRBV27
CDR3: CASSDHSYNEQFF
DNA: TGTGCCAGCAGTGACCACAGTTACAATGAGCAGTTCTTC

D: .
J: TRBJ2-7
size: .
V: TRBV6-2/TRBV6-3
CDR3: CASSSPYEQYF
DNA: TGTGCCAGCAGCTCTCCCTACGAGCAGTACTTC

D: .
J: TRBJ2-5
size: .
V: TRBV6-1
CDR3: CASSEAVAGRGETQYF
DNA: TGTGCCAGCAGTGAAGCGGTGGCGGGGAGAGGAGAGACCCAGTACTTC

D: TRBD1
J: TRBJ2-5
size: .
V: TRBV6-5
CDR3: CASSPRTGGVTQYF
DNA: TGTGCCAGCAGCCCCAGGACAGGGGGAGTAACCCAGTACTTC

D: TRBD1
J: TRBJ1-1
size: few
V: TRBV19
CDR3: CASSIVSGQGGTEAFF
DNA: TGTGCCAGTAGTATTGTATCGGGACAGGGGGGCACTGAAGCTTTCTTT

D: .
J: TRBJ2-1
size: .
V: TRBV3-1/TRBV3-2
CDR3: CASSPVGAGPHNEQFF
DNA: TGTGCCAGCAGCCCCGTAGGAGCAGGGCCCCACAATGAGCAGTTCTTC

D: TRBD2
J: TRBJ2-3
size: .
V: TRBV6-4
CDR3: CASSEAGGGTDTQYF
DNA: TGTGCCAGCAGTGAGGCGGGAGGGGGCACAGATACGCAGTATTTT

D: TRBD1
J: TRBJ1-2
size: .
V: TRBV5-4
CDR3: CASSLGGQILYGYTF
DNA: TGTGCCAGCAGCTTGGGGGGACAGATTCTCTATGGCTACACCTTC

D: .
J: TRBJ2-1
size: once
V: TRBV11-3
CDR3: CASSSGPPGTNEQFF
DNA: TGTGCCAGCAGCTCCGGCCCACCAGGGACTAATGAGCAGTTCTTC

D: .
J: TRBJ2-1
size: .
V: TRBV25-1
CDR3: CASSGAEFPSDEQFF
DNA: TGTGCCAGCAGTGGAGCGGAATTCCCGTCCGATGAGCAGTTCTTC

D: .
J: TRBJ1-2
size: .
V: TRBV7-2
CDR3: CASSLGIYGYTF
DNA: TGTGCCAGCAGCTTAGGTATTTATGGCTACACCTTC

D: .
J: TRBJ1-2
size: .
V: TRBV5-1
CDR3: CASSFSNGDLRDGYTF
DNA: TGCGCCAGCAGCTTTAGCAACGGGGATCTGAGGGATGGCTACACCTTC

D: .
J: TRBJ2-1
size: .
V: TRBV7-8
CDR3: CASSPTWGGEQFF
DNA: TGTGCCAGCAGCCCCACCTGGGGAGGCGAGCAGTTCTTC